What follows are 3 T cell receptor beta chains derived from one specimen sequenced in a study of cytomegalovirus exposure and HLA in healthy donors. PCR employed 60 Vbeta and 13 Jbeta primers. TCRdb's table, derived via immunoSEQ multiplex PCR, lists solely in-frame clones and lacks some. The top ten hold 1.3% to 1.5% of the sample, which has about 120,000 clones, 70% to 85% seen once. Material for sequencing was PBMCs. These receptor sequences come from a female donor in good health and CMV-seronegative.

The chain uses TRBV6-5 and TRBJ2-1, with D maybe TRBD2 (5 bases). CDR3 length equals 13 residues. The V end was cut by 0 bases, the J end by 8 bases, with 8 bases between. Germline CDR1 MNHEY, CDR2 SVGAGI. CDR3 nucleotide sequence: TGTGCCAGCAGTTACTCGACGGGGTATGAGCAGTTCTTC. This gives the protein CASSYSTGYEQFF.

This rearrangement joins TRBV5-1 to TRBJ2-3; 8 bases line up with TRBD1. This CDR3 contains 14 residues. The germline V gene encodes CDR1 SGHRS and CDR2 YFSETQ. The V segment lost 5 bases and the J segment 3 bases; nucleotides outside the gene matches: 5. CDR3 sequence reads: CASRTGVGTDTQYF. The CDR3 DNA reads TGCGCCAGCAGGACAGGGGTTGGAACAGATACGCAGTATTTT.

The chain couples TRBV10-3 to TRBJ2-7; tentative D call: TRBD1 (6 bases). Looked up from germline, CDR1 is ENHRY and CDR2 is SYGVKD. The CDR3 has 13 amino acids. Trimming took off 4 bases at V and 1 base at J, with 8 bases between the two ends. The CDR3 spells CAISGTDSYEQYF. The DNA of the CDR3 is TGTGCCATCAGTGGGACAGATTCCTACGAGCAGTACTTC.